This is a list of T cell receptor beta chains from one sample in a study of T-cell memory formation after mild COVID-19. TCRdb fed the 5' RACE reads into MiXCR, producing one record per CDR3 protein. The sample lists roughly 580,000 distinct CDR3 sequences, roughly 18% seen once, with around 11% in the top ten. Sequenced sample: PBMCs or a T cell subset sorted from them (not recorded which). These TCRs come from an adult woman who had mild COVID-19 (a few samples of this study predate the infection). Cell type and time point are not known. The CDR3 runs from the conserved cysteine through the conserved F or W. D genes are given only for firm matches. Size is stated for part of the rows, as once, few or many counts, or as a class when the clone is expanded.

clone_size: once
d_call: NA
j_call: TRBJ1-1
v_call: TRBV15
cdr3_aa: CATSRLRRGTEDFF
cdr3_nt: TGTGCCACCAGCAGACTACGAAGGGGCACTGAAGATTTCTTT

clone_size: few
d_call: NA
j_call: TRBJ2-2
v_call: TRBV5-6
cdr3_aa: CASSFPNTGELFF
cdr3_nt: TGTGCCAGCAGCTTCCCGAACACCGGGGAGCTGTTTTTT

clone_size: few
d_call: NA
j_call: TRBJ1-2
v_call: TRBV5-6
cdr3_aa: CASSFDSPYGYTF
cdr3_nt: TGTGCCAGCAGCTTCGACAGCCCCTATGGCTACACCTTC

clone_size: NA
d_call: NA
j_call: TRBJ1-3
v_call: TRBV5-1
cdr3_aa: CASSQGTGNTIYF
cdr3_nt: TGCGCCAGCAGCCAGGGGACTGGAAACACCATATATTTT

clone_size: many
d_call: NA
j_call: TRBJ2-1
v_call: TRBV5-1
cdr3_aa: CASSRPGSILNEQFF
cdr3_nt: TGCGCCAGCAGCAGACCCGGGTCTATTCTCAATGAGCAGTTCTTC

clone_size: NA
d_call: TRBD1
j_call: TRBJ1-2
v_call: TRBV12-3/TRBV12-4
cdr3_aa: CASSLTGNHYGYTF
cdr3_nt: TGTGCCAGCAGCCTGACAGGGAACCACTATGGCTACACCTTC

clone_size: few
d_call: TRBD2
j_call: TRBJ2-7
v_call: TRBV20-1
cdr3_aa: CSARLAGPPYEQYF
cdr3_nt: TGCAGTGCTAGACTAGCGGGTCCCCCCTACGAGCAGTACTTC

clone_size: few
d_call: TRBD1
j_call: TRBJ1-2
v_call: TRBV20-1
cdr3_aa: CSRRGPYGYTF
cdr3_nt: TGCAGCCGGAGGGGGCCCTATGGCTACACCTTC

clone_size: NA
d_call: TRBD1
j_call: TRBJ1-1
v_call: TRBV18
cdr3_aa: CASSPTGKYTEAFF
cdr3_nt: TGTGCCAGCTCACCGACAGGGAAGTACACTGAAGCTTTCTTT

clone_size: many
d_call: NA
j_call: TRBJ2-7
v_call: TRBV5-1
cdr3_aa: CASSPGDTAYEQYF
cdr3_nt: TGCGCCAGCAGCCCTGGGGACACCGCCTACGAGCAGTACTTC

clone_size: NA
d_call: TRBD2
j_call: TRBJ2-1
v_call: TRBV5-1
cdr3_aa: CASSSPGNVGGGAGNEQFF
cdr3_nt: TGCGCCAGCAGCTCCCCCGGGAATGTCGGCGGGGGGGCTGGCAATGAGCAGTTCTTC

clone_size: few
d_call: TRBD1
j_call: TRBJ1-1
v_call: TRBV12-3/TRBV12-4
cdr3_aa: CASSPGQGFTAEAFF
cdr3_nt: TGTGCCAGCAGCCCGGGACAGGGGTTTACTGCTGAAGCTTTCTTT

clone_size: NA
d_call: NA
j_call: TRBJ2-5
v_call: TRBV4-3
cdr3_aa: CASSQELQETQYF
cdr3_nt: TGCGCCAGCAGCCAAGAGTTGCAAGAGACCCAGTACTTC

clone_size: NA
d_call: NA
j_call: TRBJ2-2
v_call: TRBV7-2
cdr3_aa: CASSFMANTGELFF
cdr3_nt: TGTGCCAGCAGCTTTATGGCAAACACCGGGGAGCTGTTTTTT

clone_size: few
d_call: TRBD2
j_call: TRBJ2-7
v_call: TRBV7-2
cdr3_aa: CASSLLAGGPLAIYEQYF
cdr3_nt: TGTGCCAGCAGCTTGCTGGCGGGAGGGCCGCTCGCGATATACGAGCAGTACTTC

clone_size: NA
d_call: NA
j_call: TRBJ2-2
v_call: TRBV4-2
cdr3_aa: CASSQDLTRTGELFF
cdr3_nt: TGTGCCAGCAGCCAAGATCTTACAAGGACCGGGGAGCTGTTTTTT

clone_size: many
d_call: NA
j_call: TRBJ2-3
v_call: TRBV7-2
cdr3_aa: CASSLVRLVSTDTQYF
cdr3_nt: TGTGCCAGCAGCTTAGTAAGACTAGTAAGCACAGATACGCAGTATTTT

clone_size: few
d_call: TRBD1
j_call: TRBJ2-7
v_call: TRBV12-3/TRBV12-4
cdr3_aa: CASRLTGGIYEQYF
cdr3_nt: TGTGCCAGCAGATTGACAGGGGGAATCTACGAGCAGTACTTC

clone_size: NA
d_call: NA
j_call: TRBJ1-1
v_call: TRBV12-3/TRBV12-4
cdr3_aa: CASSPVSTTRGTEAFF
cdr3_nt: TGTGCCAGCAGCCCAGTTAGTACCACCCGAGGGACTGAAGCTTTCTTT

clone_size: NA
d_call: NA
j_call: TRBJ2-1
v_call: TRBV7-6
cdr3_aa: CASSLGGGGSWEQFF
cdr3_nt: TGTGCCAGCAGCTTAGGTGGCGGGGGCAGCTGGGAGCAGTTCTTC

clone_size: few
d_call: TRBD2
j_call: TRBJ2-3
v_call: TRBV20-1
cdr3_aa: CSARAGSGRFTDTQYF
cdr3_nt: TGCAGTGCTAGAGCGGGTAGCGGGAGGTTCACAGATACGCAGTATTTT

clone_size: NA
d_call: TRBD1
j_call: TRBJ2-6
v_call: TRBV5-1
cdr3_aa: CASSRQGAAGANVLTF
cdr3_nt: TGCGCCAGCAGCCGGCAGGGGGCGGCTGGGGCCAACGTCCTGACTTTC

clone_size: NA
d_call: TRBD2
j_call: TRBJ2-7
v_call: TRBV3-1
cdr3_aa: CASSQPGLVTEQYF
cdr3_nt: TGTGCCAGCAGCCAACCGGGACTAGTTACCGAGCAGTACTTC

clone_size: few
d_call: NA
j_call: TRBJ1-1
v_call: TRBV18
cdr3_aa: CASSRFQGQDSEAFF
cdr3_nt: TGTGCCAGCTCACGCTTCCAGGGACAAGACTCTGAAGCTTTCTTT

clone_size: few
d_call: NA
j_call: TRBJ2-5
v_call: TRBV7-9
cdr3_aa: CASSSYFPWGSQETQYF
cdr3_nt: TGTGCCAGCAGCTCCTATTTTCCATGGGGGTCACAAGAGACCCAGTACTTC

clone_size: NA
d_call: NA
j_call: TRBJ1-2
v_call: TRBV20-1
cdr3_aa: CSARDQGLHYGYTF
cdr3_nt: TGCAGTGCTAGAGATCAGGGTCTCCACTATGGCTACACCTTC

clone_size: NA
d_call: TRBD1
j_call: TRBJ2-7
v_call: TRBV5-1
cdr3_aa: CASSLYRGTDLSYEQYF
cdr3_nt: TGCGCCAGCAGCTTGTACCGAGGGACAGATTTATCCTACGAGCAGTACTTC

clone_size: few
d_call: NA
j_call: TRBJ1-1
v_call: TRBV7-3
cdr3_aa: CASSLPPAPGGEAFF
cdr3_nt: TGTGCCAGCAGCTTACCCCCAGCCCCGGGGGGTGAAGCTTTCTTT

clone_size: NA
d_call: NA
j_call: TRBJ2-6
v_call: TRBV12-3/TRBV12-4
cdr3_aa: CASSRGTAQAGANVLTF
cdr3_nt: TGTGCCAGCAGTCGCGGGACAGCCCAGGCTGGGGCCAACGTCCTGACTTTC

clone_size: many
d_call: NA
j_call: TRBJ2-3
v_call: TRBV5-1
cdr3_aa: CASSLRGQSTDTQYF
cdr3_nt: TGCGCCAGCAGCTTGCGGGGACAAAGCACAGATACGCAGTATTTT

clone_size: NA
d_call: TRBD2
j_call: TRBJ2-5
v_call: TRBV9
cdr3_aa: CASSQGTSGIETQYF
cdr3_nt: TGTGCCAGCAGCCAAGGAACTAGCGGGATTGAGACCCAGTACTTC

clone_size: NA
d_call: NA
j_call: TRBJ2-2
v_call: TRBV7-6
cdr3_aa: CAAASPNTGELFF
cdr3_nt: TGTGCCGCGGCCTCTCCGAACACCGGGGAGCTGTTTTTT

clone_size: few
d_call: TRBD2
j_call: TRBJ2-3
v_call: TRBV6-2/TRBV6-3
cdr3_aa: CASSYGLAGVDTQYF
cdr3_nt: TGTGCCAGCAGTTACGGTCTAGCGGGAGTAGATACGCAGTATTTT

clone_size: NA
d_call: NA
j_call: TRBJ2-2
v_call: TRBV29-1
cdr3_aa: CSVLTPNTGELFF
cdr3_nt: TGCAGCGTCCTGACCCCGAACACCGGGGAGCTGTTTTTT

clone_size: NA
d_call: NA
j_call: TRBJ1-2
v_call: TRBV6-5
cdr3_aa: CASNPGPALGIANYGYTF
cdr3_nt: TGTGCCAGCAATCCGGGTCCAGCGCTGGGCATAGCTAACTATGGCTACACCTTC

clone_size: many
d_call: NA
j_call: TRBJ2-1
v_call: TRBV5-4
cdr3_aa: CASSGDKPNEQFF
cdr3_nt: TGTGCCAGCAGCGGGGACAAGCCCAATGAGCAGTTCTTC

clone_size: few
d_call: NA
j_call: TRBJ1-1
v_call: TRBV5-5
cdr3_aa: CASSETDLNTEAFF
cdr3_nt: TGTGCCAGCAGCGAAACAGATCTGAACACTGAAGCTTTCTTT

clone_size: NA
d_call: TRBD1
j_call: TRBJ2-7
v_call: TRBV19
cdr3_aa: CASRKVGQSSYEQYF
cdr3_nt: TGTGCCAGTAGAAAAGTGGGACAGAGCTCCTACGAGCAGTACTTC

clone_size: few
d_call: NA
j_call: TRBJ1-1
v_call: TRBV12-3/TRBV12-4
cdr3_aa: CASRSVTEAFF
cdr3_nt: TGTGCCAGCAGATCAGTCACTGAAGCTTTCTTT

clone_size: few
d_call: TRBD1
j_call: TRBJ1-4
v_call: TRBV28
cdr3_aa: CASRQDRGREKLFF
cdr3_nt: TGTGCCAGCAGACAGGACAGGGGTAGAGAAAAACTGTTTTTT

clone_size: NA
d_call: NA
j_call: TRBJ2-7
v_call: TRBV24-1
cdr3_aa: CATSDYDRSSYEQYF
cdr3_nt: TGTGCCACCAGTGACTACGACAGGAGCTCCTACGAGCAGTACTTC

clone_size: NA
d_call: TRBD2
j_call: TRBJ2-5
v_call: TRBV20-1
cdr3_aa: CSASPTSGRAGETQYF
cdr3_nt: TGCAGTGCTAGCCCAACTAGCGGGAGGGCCGGAGAGACCCAGTACTTC

clone_size: NA
d_call: NA
j_call: TRBJ2-7
v_call: TRBV4-2
cdr3_aa: CASSQEGQPIYEQYF
cdr3_nt: TGTGCCAGCAGCCAAGAGGGGCAACCAATCTACGAGCAGTACTTC

clone_size: NA
d_call: NA
j_call: TRBJ1-2
v_call: TRBV29-1
cdr3_aa: CSVEDPGVGYTF
cdr3_nt: TGCAGCGTTGAAGATCCCGGGGTGGGCTACACCTTC

clone_size: NA
d_call: NA
j_call: TRBJ2-5
v_call: TRBV7-2
cdr3_aa: CASSSPERSQGQETQYF
cdr3_nt: TGTGCCAGCAGCTCCCCCGAGAGGTCTCAAGGGCAAGAGACCCAGTACTTC

clone_size: once
d_call: TRBD2
j_call: TRBJ2-7
v_call: TRBV14
cdr3_aa: CASSQRLAGTRGSYEQYF
cdr3_nt: TGTGCCAGCAGCCAACGACTAGCGGGCACTAGGGGGTCCTACGAGCAGTACTTC

clone_size: few
d_call: NA
j_call: TRBJ2-5
v_call: TRBV29-1
cdr3_aa: CSVEWAGQETQYF
cdr3_nt: TGCAGCGTTGAATGGGCAGGGCAAGAGACCCAGTACTTC

clone_size: NA
d_call: NA
j_call: TRBJ1-1
v_call: TRBV20-1
cdr3_aa: CSARPGQNTEAFF
cdr3_nt: TGCAGTGCCCGTCCGGGACAGAACACTGAAGCTTTCTTT